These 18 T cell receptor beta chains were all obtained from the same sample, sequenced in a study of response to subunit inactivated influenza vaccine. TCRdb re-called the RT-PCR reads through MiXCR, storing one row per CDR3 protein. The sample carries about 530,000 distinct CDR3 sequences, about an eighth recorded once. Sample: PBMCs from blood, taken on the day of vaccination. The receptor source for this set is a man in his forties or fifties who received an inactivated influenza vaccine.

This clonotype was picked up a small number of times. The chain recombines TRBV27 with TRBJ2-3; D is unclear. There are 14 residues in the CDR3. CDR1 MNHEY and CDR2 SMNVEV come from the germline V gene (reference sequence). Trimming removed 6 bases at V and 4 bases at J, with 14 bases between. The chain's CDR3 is CASRRLSNPDTQYF. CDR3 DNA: TGTGCCAGCAGACGTTTAAGTAACCCAGATACGCAGTATTTT.

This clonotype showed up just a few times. CDR3 coding DNA: TGTGCCAGCAGCGTAGTGGGGGATCTCTACAATGAGCAGTTCTTC. Protein sequence: CASSVVGDLYNEQFF. This chain uses TRBV9 with TRBJ2-1; D possibly uses TRBD1 or TRBD2 (5 bases each). V lost 0 bases and J lost 3, with 10 bases in between. The length of the CDR3 is 15 residues. Looked up from germline, CDR1 is SGDLS and CDR2 is YYNGEE.

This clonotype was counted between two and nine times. The CDR3 DNA reads TGTGCCAGCAGTTCTCTGGGGGGTAGAGAGACCCAGTACTTC. This gives the protein CASSSLGGRETQYF. The rearrangement links TRBV12-3 or TRBV12-4 to TRBJ2-5, with a tentative D call TRBD2 (6 bases). The CDR3 has 14 residues. V dropped 4 bases and J dropped 4 bases, with 13 bases sitting between them.

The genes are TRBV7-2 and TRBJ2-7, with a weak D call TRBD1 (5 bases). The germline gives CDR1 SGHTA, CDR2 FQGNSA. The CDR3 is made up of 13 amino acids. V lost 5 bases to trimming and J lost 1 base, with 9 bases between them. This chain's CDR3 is CASSSRQSYEQYF. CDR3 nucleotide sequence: TGTGCCAGCAGCAGCAGACAGTCCTACGAGCAGTACTTC. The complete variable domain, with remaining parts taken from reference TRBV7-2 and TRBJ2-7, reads GAGVSQSPSNKVTEKGKDVELRCDPISGHTALYWYRQSLGQGLEFLIYFQGNSAPDKSGLPSDRFSAERTGGSVSTLTIQRTQQEDSAVYLCASSSRQSYEQYFGPGTRLTVT.

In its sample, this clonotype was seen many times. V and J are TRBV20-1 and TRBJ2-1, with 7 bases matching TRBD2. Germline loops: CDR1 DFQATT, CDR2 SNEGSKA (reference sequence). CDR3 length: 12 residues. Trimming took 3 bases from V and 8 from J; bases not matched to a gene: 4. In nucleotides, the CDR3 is TGCAGTGCTAGCCCGGGGGGTGATGAGCAGTTCTTC. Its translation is CSASPGGDEQFF.

The CDR3, as DNA: TGTGCCAGCAGCCTCAGGGGGGTCGACGAGCAGTACTTC. Translation gives CASSLRGVDEQYF. The chain joins TRBV3-1 to TRBJ2-7; D possibly corresponds to TRBD1 (7 bases). V was cut by 4 bases and J by 5 bases, with 12 bases left in between. The length of the CDR3 is 13 residues. The germline V gene encodes CDR1 LGHDT and CDR2 YNNKEL (reference sequence).

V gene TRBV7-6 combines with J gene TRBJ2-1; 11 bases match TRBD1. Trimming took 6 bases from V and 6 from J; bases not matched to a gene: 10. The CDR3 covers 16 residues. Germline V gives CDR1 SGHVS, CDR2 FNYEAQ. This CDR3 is CASSHMSGTGGNEQFF. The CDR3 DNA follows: TGTGCCAGCAGTCACATGTCCGGGACAGGGGGCAATGAGCAGTTCTTC.

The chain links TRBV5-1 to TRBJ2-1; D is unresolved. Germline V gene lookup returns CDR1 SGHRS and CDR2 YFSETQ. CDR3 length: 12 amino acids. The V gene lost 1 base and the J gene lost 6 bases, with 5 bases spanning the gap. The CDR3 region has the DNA TGCGCCAGCAGCTTGATGGTCAATGAGCAGTTCTTC. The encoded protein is CASSLMVNEQFF.

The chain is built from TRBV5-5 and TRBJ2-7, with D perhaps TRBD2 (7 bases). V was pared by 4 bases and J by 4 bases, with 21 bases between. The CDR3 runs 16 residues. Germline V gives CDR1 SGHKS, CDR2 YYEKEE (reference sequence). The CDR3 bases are TGTGCCAGCAGCGAAATAACAGGGACTAAGGGGTACGAGCAGTACTTC. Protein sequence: CASSEITGTKGYEQYF.

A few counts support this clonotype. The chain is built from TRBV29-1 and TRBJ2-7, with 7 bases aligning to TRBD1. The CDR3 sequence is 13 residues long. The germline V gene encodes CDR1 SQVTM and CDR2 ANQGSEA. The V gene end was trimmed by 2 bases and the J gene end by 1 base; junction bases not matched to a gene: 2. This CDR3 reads CSVERGQSYEQYF. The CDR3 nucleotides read TGCAGCGTTGAACGGGGACAGTCCTACGAGCAGTACTTC.

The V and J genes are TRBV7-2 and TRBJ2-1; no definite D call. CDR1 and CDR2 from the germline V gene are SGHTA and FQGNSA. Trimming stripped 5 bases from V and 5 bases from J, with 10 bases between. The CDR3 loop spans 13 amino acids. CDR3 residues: CASSHNGHNEQFF. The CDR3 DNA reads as TGTGCCAGCAGCCACAACGGCCACAATGAGCAGTTCTTC.

The CDR3 protein is CSVEQIWGVSTDTQYF. The CDR3 nucleotides read TGCAGCGTGGAACAAATATGGGGGGTTAGCACAGATACGCAGTATTTT. The J gene is TRBJ2-3, the V gene TRBV29-1, with a tentative D call TRBD2 (6 bases). Germline V CDR1 and CDR2: SQVTM, ANQGSEA. V was shortened by 6 bases and J by 0 bases, with 19 bases between the two germline ends. The CDR3 sequence is 16 residues long.

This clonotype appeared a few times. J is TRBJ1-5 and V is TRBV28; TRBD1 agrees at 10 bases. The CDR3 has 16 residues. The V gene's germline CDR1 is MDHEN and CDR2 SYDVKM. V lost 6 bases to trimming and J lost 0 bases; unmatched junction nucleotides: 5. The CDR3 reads CASSGQGGPSNQPQHF. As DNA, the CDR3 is TGTGCCAGCAGCGGACAGGGGGGACCTAGCAATCAGCCCCAGCATTTT.

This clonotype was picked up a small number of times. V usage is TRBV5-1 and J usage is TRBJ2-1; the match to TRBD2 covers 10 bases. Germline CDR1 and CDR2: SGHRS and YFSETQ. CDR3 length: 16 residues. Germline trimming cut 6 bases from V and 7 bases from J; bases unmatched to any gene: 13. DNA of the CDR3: TGCGCCAGCACCCCACAATCAGCGGGGGGGCCAAATGAGCAGTTCTTC. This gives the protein CASTPQSAGGPNEQFF.

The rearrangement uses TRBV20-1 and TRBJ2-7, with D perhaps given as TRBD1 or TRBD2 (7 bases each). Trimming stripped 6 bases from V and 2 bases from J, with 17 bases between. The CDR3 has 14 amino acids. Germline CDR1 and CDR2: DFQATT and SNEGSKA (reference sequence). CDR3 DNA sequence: TGCAGTGCGGGGGGGACAGCGTCTACCTACGAGCAGTACTTC. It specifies CSAGGTASTYEQYF.

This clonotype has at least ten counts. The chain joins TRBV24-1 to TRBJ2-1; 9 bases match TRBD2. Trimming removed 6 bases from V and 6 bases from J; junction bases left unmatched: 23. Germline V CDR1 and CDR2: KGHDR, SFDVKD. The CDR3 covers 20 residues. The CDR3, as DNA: TGTGCCACCAGTACCACCGGGACCGGGCTTCGTAGCGGGAGAGCCAATGAGCAGTTCTTC. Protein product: CATSTTGTGLRSGRANEQFF.

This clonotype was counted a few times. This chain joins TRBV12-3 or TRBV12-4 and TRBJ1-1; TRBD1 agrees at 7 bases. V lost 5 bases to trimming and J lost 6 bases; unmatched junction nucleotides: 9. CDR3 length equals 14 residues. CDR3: CASSVNQGGAEAFF. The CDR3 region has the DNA TGTGCCAGCAGTGTGAACCAGGGGGGAGCTGAAGCTTTCTTT.

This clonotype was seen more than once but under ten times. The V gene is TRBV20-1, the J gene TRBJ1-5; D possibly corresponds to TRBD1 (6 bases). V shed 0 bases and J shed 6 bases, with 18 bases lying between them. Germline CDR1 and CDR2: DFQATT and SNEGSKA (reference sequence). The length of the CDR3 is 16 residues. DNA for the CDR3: TGCAGTGCTAGAGACGACGTCAGCCCAGGGGCTCAGCCCCAGCATTTT. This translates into CSARDDVSPGAQPQHF.